This entry lists 16 T cell receptor beta chains sequenced from one sample in a study of T cell repertoires in cytomegalovirus infection. Their antigens remain unidentified. TCRdb re-analysed the reads in MiXCR, keeping a single row per CDR3 protein. In the table there are about 100,000 distinct CDR3 sequences, about 40% of which are singletons. The sequencing used CD8+ T cells from cultured PBMCs, collected from culture after CMV antigen stimulation. The receptors shown here come from a human donor in good health (CMV status not recorded). Some clones in this sample may be carry-over from other donors' samples.

This clonotype was detected a few times. V and J are TRBV12-3 or TRBV12-4 and TRBJ2-7; 13 bases map to TRBD2. V dropped 1 base and J dropped 0; count of bases not matched to a gene: 3. The CDR3 runs 17 residues. CDR3 nucleotide sequence: TGTGCCAGCAGTTTAGGACTAGCGGGGGGATACTCCTACGAGCAGTACTTC. As protein: CASSLGLAGGYSYEQYF.

This clonotype was counted a few times. J is TRBJ2-1 and V is TRBV20-1; tentatively, D is TRBD2 (5 bases). The CDR3 loop spans 14 amino acids. The germline CDR1 and CDR2 sequences are DFQATT and SNEGSKA (reference sequence). V was cut by 6 bases and J by 4 bases, with 16 bases left in between. The CDR3 DNA sequence: TGCAGTGCAGAAGGACCAACGGGGTACAATGAGCAGTTCTTC. As protein: CSAEGPTGYNEQFF.

In this sample, this clonotype turned up a few times. The genes are TRBV7-8 and TRBJ2-7; 8 bases are a match to TRBD2. CDR1 and CDR2 from the germline V gene are SGHVS and FQNEAQ. This CDR3 comprises 16 residues. Trimming at V came to 5 bases and at J to 3 bases, leaving 12 bases not matched to a gene. CDR3 protein: CASSPRGGGGFYEQYF. Written as DNA, the CDR3 is TGTGCCAGCAGCCCCCGGGGGGGCGGGGGGTTCTACGAGCAGTACTTC. The whole variable domain, filled in from reference TRBV7-8 and TRBJ2-7, reads GAGVSQSPRYKVAKRGQDVALRCDPISGHVSLFWYQQALGQGPEFLTYFQNEAQLDKSGLPSDRFFAERPEGSVSTLKIQRTQQEDSAVYLCASSPRGGGGFYEQYFGPGTRLTVT.

This clonotype has only a few counts. The chain links TRBV7-2 to TRBJ1-2; the match to TRBD1 covers 8 bases. Germline values: CDR1 SGHTA, CDR2 FQGNSA. J lost 4 bases, V lost 5 bases, and 3 bases had no gene match. This CDR3 has 13 amino acids. The CDR3 reads CASSLDRGYGYTF. CDR3 nucleotides: TGTGCCAGCAGCCTCGACAGGGGCTATGGCTACACCTTC.

This clonotype was counted only a few times. This sequence joins TRBV7-6 and TRBJ2-2, with D uncertain. The CDR3 length is 15 residues. V was trimmed by 4 bases and J by 0 bases, leaving 9 bases between them. The V gene's germline CDR1 is SGHVS and CDR2 FNYEAQ. CDR3 nucleotides: TGTGCCAGCAGCTCCCTGGGAACGAACACCGGGGAGCTGTTTTTT. As protein: CASSSLGTNTGELFF.

The rearrangement joins TRBV24-1 to TRBJ2-2, with D uncertain. Trimming left V 3 bases short and J 0 bases short, with 10 bases between. CDR1 is KGHDR and CDR2 is SFDVKD in the germline V gene. There are 16 residues in the CDR3. CDR3 amino acids: CATSDAFSANTGELFF. The CDR3 nucleotides read TGTGCCACCAGTGATGCCTTCTCCGCGAACACCGGGGAGCTGTTTTTT.

Written as DNA, the CDR3 is TGTGCCAGCTCACCAGTGCTGGATACGCAGTATTTT. This codes for CASSPVLDTQYF. The chain couples TRBV18 to TRBJ2-3; D unresolved. With 2 bases removed from V and 6 bases from J, the gap between germline ends came to 6 bases. From germline, CDR1 is KGHSH and CDR2 LQKENI. The length of the CDR3 is 12 residues.

The chain has TRBV7-3 and TRBJ2-1; 10 nucleotides match TRBD2. CDR3 size: 17 residues. Unmatched junction bases numbered 8, after V lost 2 bases and J lost 4 bases. Per germline, CDR1 SGHTA and CDR2 FQGTGA. CDR3 bases: TGTGCCAGCAGCTTACGGTCTAGCGGGGGCCTTTACAATGAGCAGTTCTTC. Translation gives CASSLRSSGGLYNEQFF.

The V gene is TRBV29-1, the J gene TRBJ1-1; D is uncertain. Germline V gene data show CDR1 as SQVTM and CDR2 as ANQGSEA. Trimming removed 6 bases at V and 7 bases at J, with 9 bases between. The CDR3 is made up of 10 amino acids. The CDR3 sequence is CSVYRSEAFF. CDR3 bases: TGCAGCGTGTACAGAAGTGAAGCTTTCTTT.

The rearrangement uses TRBV11-2 and TRBJ2-1, with TRBD2 as a possible D gene (6 bases). CDR1 and CDR2 from the germline V gene are SGHAT and FQNNGV. The CDR3 runs 15 residues. The germline V and J ends were trimmed by 2 bases and 5 bases, with 13 bases remaining between them. The CDR3 nucleotides read TGTGCCAGCAGCTTATACGGGACTGCCGACAATGAGCAGTTCTTC. As protein: CASSLYGTADNEQFF.

The chain combines TRBV28 with TRBJ2-2; D remains unclear. The CDR3 totals 16 residues. Looked up from germline, CDR1 is MDHEN and CDR2 is SYDVKM. The V gene lost 7 bases and the J gene lost 1 base, with 16 bases spanning the gap. In DNA, the CDR3 is TGTGCCAGCACTACCCACCACAGCCGGAACACCGGGGAGCTGTTTTTT. This gives the protein CASTTHHSRNTGELFF.

The chain is built from TRBV7-2 and TRBJ1-5, with D perhaps TRBD1 (5 bases). CDR3 length: 16 amino acids. Germline CDR1 is SGHTA and CDR2 is FQGNSA. With 8 bases removed from V and 0 bases from J, the gap between germline ends came to 17 bases. The CDR3: CASGDPRAYSNQPQHF. In nucleotides, the CDR3 is TGTGCCAGCGGGGACCCTCGGGCATATAGCAATCAGCCCCAGCATTTT. Together with reference TRBV7-2 and TRBJ1-5, the CDR3 gives the full variable domain: GAGVSQSPSNKVTEKGKDVELRCDPISGHTALYWYRQSLGQGLEFLIYFQGNSAPDKSGLPSDRFSAERTGGSVSTLTIQRTQQEDSAVYLCASGDPRAYSNQPQHFGDGTRLSIL.

V and J are TRBV9 and TRBJ1-1; D gene uncertain. The length of the CDR3 is 12 residues. Trimming cost V 3 bases and J 0 bases, with 3 bases left between them. In germline, CDR1 is SGDLS, CDR2 YYNGEE. CDR3 protein: CASSEMNTEAFF. The CDR3 bases are TGTGCCAGCAGCGAGATGAACACTGAAGCTTTCTTT.

This clonotype appeared a single time. This sequence joins TRBV2 and TRBJ2-3; D not resolved. The germline V gene has CDR1 SNHLY and CDR2 FYNNEI. The V and J ends lost 2 bases and 6 bases respectively, with 15 bases between them. The CDR3 length is 15 residues. The CDR3 spells CASSERLPAVDTQYF. The DNA for the CDR3 is TGTGCCAGCAGTGAAAGACTCCCAGCTGTGGATACGCAGTATTTT.

This rearrangement joins TRBV25-1 to TRBJ1-5; D gene ambiguous. The V gene's germline CDR1 is MGHDK and CDR2 SYGVNS. Trimming stripped 8 bases from V and 7 bases from J, with 12 bases between. The CDR3 consists of 12 residues. The CDR3 DNA follows: TGTGCCAGCCCCACTGCGGGCCAGCCCCAGCATTTT. Its translation: CASPTAGQPQHF.

Concerning this clonotype itself: Its ends do not fully match the called genes, so a read error is possible. V is TRBV6-5 and J is TRBJ1-4; possibly TRBD1 for D (5 bases). Per the germline V gene, CDR1 is MNHEY and CDR2 is SVGAGI. The CDR3 sequence is 14 residues long. The CDR3 is CASRGVGENEKLFF. CDR3 nucleotides: TGTGCCAGCAGGGGGGTAGGGGAAAATGAAAAGCTGTTTTTT.